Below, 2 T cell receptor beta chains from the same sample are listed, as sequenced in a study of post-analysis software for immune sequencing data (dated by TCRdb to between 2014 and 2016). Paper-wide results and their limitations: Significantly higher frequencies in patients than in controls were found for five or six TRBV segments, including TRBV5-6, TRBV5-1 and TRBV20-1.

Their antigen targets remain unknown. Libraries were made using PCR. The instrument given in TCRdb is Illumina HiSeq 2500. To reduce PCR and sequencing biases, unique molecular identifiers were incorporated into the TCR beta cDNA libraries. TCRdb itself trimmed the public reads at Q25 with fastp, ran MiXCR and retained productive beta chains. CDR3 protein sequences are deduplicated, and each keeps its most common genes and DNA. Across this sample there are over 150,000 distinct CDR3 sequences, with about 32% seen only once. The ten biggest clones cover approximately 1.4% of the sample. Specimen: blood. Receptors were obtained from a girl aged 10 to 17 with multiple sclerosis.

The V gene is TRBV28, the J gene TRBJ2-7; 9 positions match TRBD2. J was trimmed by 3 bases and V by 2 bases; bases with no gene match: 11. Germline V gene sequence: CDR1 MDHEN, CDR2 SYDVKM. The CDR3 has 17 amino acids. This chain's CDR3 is CASSLDVLASGIYEQYF. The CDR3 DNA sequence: TGTGCCAGCAGTTTAGACGTGTTGGCTAGCGGGATCTACGAGCAGTACTTC.

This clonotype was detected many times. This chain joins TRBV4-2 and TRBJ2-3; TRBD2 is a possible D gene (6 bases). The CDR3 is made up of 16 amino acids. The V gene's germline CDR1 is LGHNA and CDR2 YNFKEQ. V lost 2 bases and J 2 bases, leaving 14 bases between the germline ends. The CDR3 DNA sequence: TGTGCCAGCAGCCAATCGGGACTCCCCTACACAGATACGCAGTATTTT. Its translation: CASSQSGLPYTDTQYF.